This TCR beta chain was captured by sequencing in a study of blood T cell repertoires in COVID-19. The wider study: The origin of the acute and convalescent COVID-19 samples was the United States, Italy and Spain. In each case, the material was cDNA or gDNA derived from T cells, B-cell-depleted T cells, or PBMCs.

Original methodology: Reference gene primer amplification in the assay estimated nucleated cell counts. Clones were read by immunoSEQ multiplex PCR, and TCRdb kept only the in-frame ones, dropping some. V and J calls and clone size come straight from that table; D and trimming were deduced from the DNA. The sample contains roughly 260,000 clones, 79% of which appear only once. The V gene's germline CDR1 is SGHNT and CDR2 YYREEE (reference sequence). The CDR3 sequence is 14 residues long. V shed 3 bases and J 7 bases; nucleotides not matched to a gene: 7. Sequenced sample: peripheral blood. The chain recombines TRBV5-4 with TRBJ2-7; TRBD2 matches 10 bases. The sequence was collected from a woman between 40 and 55 years old with active or convalescent COVID-19. CDR3 amino acids: CASSSAGGSWEQYF. The CDR3 DNA reads as TGTGCCAGCAGCTCAGCGGGGGGGTCTTGGGAGCAGTACTTC.